The TCR beta chain under discussion was sequenced for a study of cytomegalovirus exposure and HLA in healthy donors. General study results and limits: A later analysis linked a missense variant in DCLRE1C to the trimming of TCR beta V and J genes. Follow-up analysis seemed to connect common viral pathogens with several of the most significant clusters identified. Later analysis reportedly placed an Asian-associated ancestry cluster below the approximately 700-donor mean in N-insertions. The study recorded over 150 TCR beta chains that were cytomegalovirus-associated.

With respect to this clone: Its antigen is undetermined.

The PCR had 60 Vbeta and 13 Jbeta primers. Here immunoSEQ multiplex PCR was the method, and the copy in TCRdb shows in-frame clones only, minus some. The sample records 200,000 or so clones, approximately 82% being singletons. There are 14 residues in the CDR3. Germline V gene sequence: CDR1 SGHDT, CDR2 YYEEEE. V was cut by 0 bases and J by 1 base, with 5 bases left in between. The source is a man aged 18 to 29 in good health and CMV-seronegative. Material: PBMCs. The chain combines TRBV5-6 with TRBJ1-5; D ambiguous. The CDR3 protein is CASSLAVSNQPQHF. The CDR3 DNA reads TGTGCCAGCAGCTTGGCAGTGAGCAATCAGCCCCAGCATTTT.